This is a list of T cell receptor beta chains from one sample in a study of blood T cell repertoires in COVID-19. The method was immunoSEQ multiplex PCR; TCRdb's version includes in-frame clones alone and lacks a portion of them. In the table there are just over 300,000 clones, approximately 90% of which are singletons. The sample consisted of PBMCs or T cells enriched from blood (not recorded which). Receptors were obtained from a middle-aged woman who had recovered from COVID-19. The CDR3 runs from the conserved cysteine through the conserved F or W. The D gene is left open where the match is weak. Size is stated for part of the rows, as once, few or many counts, or as a class when the clone is expanded.

D	size	V	J	DNA	CDR3
NA	NA	TRBV9	TRBJ2-2	TGTGCCAGCAGCGTAGGAGCGTATGAGAACACCGGGGAGCTGTTTTTT	CASSVGAYENTGELFF
NA	once	TRBV3-1/TRBV3-2	TRBJ2-5	TGTGCCAGCAGCCAGCGCGGACAAGAGACCCAGTACTTC	CASSQRGQETQYF
NA	NA	TRBV7-3	TRBJ2-7	TGTGCCAGCAGCCCGGGGACACGGACGGGCGAGCAGTACTTC	CASSPGTRTGEQYF
NA	NA	TRBV5-4	TRBJ2-7	TGTGCCAGCAGCCCCACGCGGGGCAACGAGCAGTACTTC	CASSPTRGNEQYF
TRBD2	NA	TRBV7-7	TRBJ2-7	TGTGCTAGCAGCGCTACCCGGACTAGCGGGCCCACCTACGAGCAGTACTTC	CASSATRTSGPTYEQYF
NA	NA	TRBV28	TRBJ2-7	TGTGCCAGCAGTCAAGCTAAGGGGGAGCAGTACTTC	CASSQAKGEQYF
NA	NA	TRBV24-1	TRBJ2-3	TGTGCCACCAGTGATCAATATGGGGGGTTCCCGCAGTATTTT	CATSDQYGGFPQYF
TRBD2	NA	TRBV14	TRBJ2-1	TGTGCCAGCAGCCCACTAGCGGGGGGCATCACAAATGAGCAGTTCTTC	CASSPLAGGITNEQFF
NA	NA	TRBV4-3	TRBJ2-7	TGCGCCAGCAGCCAAGGGGCGGGACCGGACGAGCAGTACTTC	CASSQGAGPDEQYF
TRBD1	NA	TRBV2	TRBJ1-5	TGTGCCAGCACCACTACAGGGGCCAATCAGCCCCAGCATTTT	CASTTTGANQPQHF
TRBD2	NA	TRBV10-3	TRBJ2-3	TGTGCCATCAGTGATACTAGCGGGAGGGATACGCAGTATTTT	CAISDTSGRDTQYF
TRBD2	once	TRBV29-1	TRBJ2-2	TGCAGCGGAGGGAGCGGGGGGTACACCGGGGAGCTGTTTTTT	CSGGSGGYTGELFF
NA	NA	TRBV2	TRBJ1-5	TGTGCCAGCAGTGGGGAGGGAAATCAGCCCCAGCATTTT	CASSGEGNQPQHF
NA	NA	TRBV28	TRBJ1-3	TGTGCCAGCAGTTTACTCAGGGGTGGTGGAAACACCATATATTTT	CASSLLRGGGNTIYF
NA	NA	TRBV3-1/TRBV3-2	TRBJ2-5	TGTGCCAGCAGCCAAGATAGCAGGGTAGCTGAGACCCAGTACTTC	CASSQDSRVAETQYF
NA	NA	TRBV30	TRBJ1-5	TGTGCCTGGAGTGTAGGGGGAATCTATAGCAATCAGCCCCAGCATTTT	CAWSVGGIYSNQPQHF
NA	NA	TRBV4-3	TRBJ1-5	TGCGCCAGCAGCGAAGACAGGAAGAGCAATCAGCCCCAGCATTTT	CASSEDRKSNQPQHF
TRBD2	few	TRBV6-5	TRBJ2-7	TGTGCCAGCAGTTACGGTGGACTAGCGGGAGGAGGCGAGCAGTACTTC	CASSYGGLAGGGEQYF
NA	NA	TRBV4-1	TRBJ2-3	TGCGCCAGCAGCCATGCTCCAGGGACAGATACGCAGTATTTT	CASSHAPGTDTQYF
NA	NA	TRBV3-1/TRBV3-2	TRBJ2-2	TGTGCCAGCAGCCAAACCCCGAAGCTTTCGGGCAGGGGAAGCACCGGGGAGCTGTTTTTT	CASSQTPKLSGRGSTGELFF
NA	NA	TRBV9	TRBJ1-2	TGTGCCAGCAGCGTAATACCAGGGTATGGCTACACCTTC	CASSVIPGYGYTF
TRBD1	NA	TRBV28	TRBJ1-2	TGTGCCAGCAGCCCCCCCAACAGGGGAGACAGCTATGGCTACACCTTC	CASSPPNRGDSYGYTF
NA	NA	TRBV18	TRBJ2-1	TGTGCCAGCTCACATACGGCACAAGCCGCGGGTGAGCAGTTCTTC	CASSHTAQAAGEQFF
NA	NA	TRBV6-5	TRBJ2-7	TGTGCCAGCAGTTACTCGCCCAGGAACTCCTACGAGCAGTACTTC	CASSYSPRNSYEQYF
TRBD2	NA	TRBV10-3	TRBJ2-7	TGTGCCATCAATGGACTAGCGACCTCCTACGAGCAGTACTTC	CAINGLATSYEQYF
TRBD2	NA	TRBV7-3	TRBJ2-3	TGTGCCAGCAGCCCTAGCGGGAGCACAGATACGCAGTATTTT	CASSPSGSTDTQYF
NA	NA	TRBV4-3	TRBJ2-7	TGCGCCAGCAGCCAGGGGACTGCCCGGGGCGGGATGGCCTACGAGCAGTACTTC	CASSQGTARGGMAYEQYF
NA	NA	TRBV29-1	TRBJ2-5	TGCAGCGCTGCCCGACAGGTCCAAGAGACCCAGTACTTC	CSAARQVQETQYF
TRBD1	few	TRBV18	TRBJ1-6	TGTGCCAGCTCCCTCCGGGACAGGGATTCACCCCTCCACTTT	CASSLRDRDSPLHF
NA	NA	TRBV7-8	TRBJ1-1	TGTGCCAGCAGCTTAGTTCCAGGATTGAACACTGAAGCTTTCTTT	CASSLVPGLNTEAFF
TRBD2	NA	TRBV7-6	TRBJ2-3	TGTGCCAGCAGCTTGAGACTAGCGGGAGGGAGCACAGATACGCAGTATTTT	CASSLRLAGGSTDTQYF
TRBD2	once	TRBV30	TRBJ2-1	TGTGCAGTAGCGGGAGAGGGAGGCAATGAGCAGTTCTTC	CAVAGEGGNEQFF
NA	NA	TRBV29-1	TRBJ1-1	TGCAGCGTATCTCCTCGTGTCCCCCTCACTGAAGCTTTCTTT	CSVSPRVPLTEAFF
TRBD2	NA	TRBV18	TRBJ2-4	TGTGCCAGCTCACCACCGGGAGGGAGGGACATTCAGTACTTC	CASSPPGGRDIQYF
TRBD1	NA	TRBV7-8	TRBJ1-2	TGTGCCAGCAGTATACAGGGGAGCGATGGCTACACCTTC	CASSIQGSDGYTF
NA	NA	TRBV11-3	TRBJ2-1	TGTGCCAGCAGCTTAGAGGCGGGTGCTTCCTACAATGAGCAGTTCTTC	CASSLEAGASYNEQFF
NA	NA	TRBV7-9	TRBJ2-7	TGTGCCAGCAGCCGCGCCGGCGTGGGCCAGGGTGTAAGGGAGCAGTACTTC	CASSRAGVGQGVREQYF
TRBD1	NA	TRBV5-1	TRBJ1-1	TGCGCCAGCAGCTCCCAGACAGGGTGGAACACTGAAGCTTTCTTT	CASSSQTGWNTEAFF
NA	NA	TRBV15	TRBJ1-1	TGTGCCACCAGCAGACAGACAGGTTTGAACACTGAAGCTTTCTTT	CATSRQTGLNTEAFF
NA	NA	TRBV7-2	TRBJ1-5	TGTGCCAGCAGCTTAGCGGGAGGGTTAAATCAGCCCCAGCATTTT	CASSLAGGLNQPQHF
NA	NA	TRBV4-2	TRBJ2-7	TGTGCCAGCAGCCAAGGCAGGGGGGCCGAGCAGTACTTC	CASSQGRGAEQYF
TRBD2	NA	TRBV5-1	TRBJ2-3	TGCGCCAGCAGGAGGAGCGGGGAGGATACGCAGTATTTT	CASRRSGEDTQYF
NA	NA	TRBV12-3/TRBV12-4	TRBJ1-2	TGTGCCAGCAGTCAAGGACAAAACTATGGCTACACCTTC	CASSQGQNYGYTF
NA	once	TRBV27	TRBJ1-2	TGTGCCAGCAGCCCGCTAGGGGCAGGGGCGGACTATGGCTACACCTTC	CASSPLGAGADYGYTF
NA	NA	TRBV2	TRBJ1-1	TGTGCCAGCAGTGAAGTGCGGGGCATGAACACTGAAGCTTTCTTT	CASSEVRGMNTEAFF
NA	NA	TRBV7-2	TRBJ2-7	TGTGCCAGCAGCTTAGCCCCGGGTGTTTCCTACGAGCAGTACTTC	CASSLAPGVSYEQYF